These 8 T cell receptor beta chains were all obtained from the same sample, sequenced in a study of persistence of HIV-infected CD4 T cells. Stimulation used 8.5 to 10 ug/mL lysate from CMV-infected fibroblasts. Sorting selected CD4+ T cells upregulating both CD40 ligand and CD69. Sequencing used immunoSEQ version 4 in survey mode. Libraries were prepared by immunoSEQ multiplex PCR; TCRdb keeps only in-frame clonotypes and omits some of them. The table has approximately 15,000 clones, roughly 71% seen once. Which antigens these TCRs recognize remains unknown. Specimen: CD4+ T cells sorted from PBMCs after approximately 19-hour stimulation, collected from a patient who received antiretroviral therapy. Every receptor here comes from an adult man with HIV who was CMV-seropositive.

The rearrangement joins TRBV28 to TRBJ1-6; unclear D gene. Trimming left V 5 bases short and J 6 bases short, with 14 bases between. This CDR3 contains 15 residues. Per germline, CDR1 MDHEN and CDR2 SYDVKM. The CDR3 spells CASSTRSRGNSPLHF. The CDR3 region has the DNA TGTGCCAGCAGTACACGGTCGAGAGGTAATTCACCCCTCCACTTT.

V and J are TRBV5-1 and TRBJ2-3; D unresolved. This CDR3 region has 12 residues. Per germline, CDR1 SGHRS and CDR2 YFSETQ. V dropped 2 bases and J dropped 6 bases, with 7 bases sitting between them. DNA of the CDR3: TGCGCCAGCAGCTTTGGGCGGGATACGCAGTATTTT. Translation: CASSFGRDTQYF.

V is TRBV23-1 and J is TRBJ2-1; D unresolved. TRBV23-1 is flagged as an ORF with uncertain function. With 4 bases removed from V and 6 bases from J, the gap between germline ends came to 13 bases. There are 14 residues in the CDR3. CDR3 sequence (DNA): TGCGCCAGCAGTCCTCTTAAGGCTAGCAATGAGCAGTTCTTC. The encoded protein is CASSPLKASNEQFF.

The V call is TRBV7-3, the J call TRBJ1-1; 9 bases line up with TRBD1. The ends lost 4 bases at V and 1 base at J; junction bases unmatched: 1. This CDR3 region has 14 residues. The germline V gene has CDR1 SGHTA and CDR2 FQGTGA. CDR3 sequence (DNA): TGTGCCAGCAGCTGGGGACAGGGGAACACTGAAGCTTTCTTT. Protein product: CASSWGQGNTEAFF.

V gene TRBV7-2 combines with J gene TRBJ1-5; 7 bases map to TRBD1. V shed 3 bases, J shed 2 bases, and the junction held 10 bases outside the gene matches. Per germline, CDR1 SGHTA and CDR2 FQGNSA. The CDR3 contains 17 residues. CDR3 protein: CASSLTGPGMGNQPQHF. The CDR3 DNA reads TGTGCCAGCAGCTTGACAGGGCCGGGGATGGGCAATCAGCCCCAGCATTTT.

By share of the sample, this clone is medium-sized. The genes are TRBV19 and TRBJ2-3, with D possibly matching TRBD1 (6 bases). Germline lookup yields CDR1 LNHDA and CDR2 SQIVND (reference sequence). V lost 5 bases to trimming and J lost 1 base, with 13 bases between them. The CDR3 runs to 15 residues. The CDR3 protein is CASSPGVEGTDTQYF. CDR3 sequence (DNA): TGTGCCAGTAGTCCAGGGGTGGAAGGCACAGATACGCAGTATTTT.

The chain is built from TRBV2 and TRBJ2-4; 8 nucleotides agree with TRBD1. This CDR3 comprises 14 residues. The junction had 7 bases not matched to a gene; V was cut back by 3 bases and J by 9 bases. Germline CDR1 and CDR2: SNHLY and FYNNEI. CDR3 sequence: CASSDGQGAGIQYF. The DNA of the CDR3 is TGTGCCAGCAGTGATGGTCAGGGGGCTGGCATTCAGTACTTC. Full variable domain (missing parts from reference TRBV2 and TRBJ2-4): EPEVTQTPSHQVTQMGQEVILRCVPISNHLYFYWYRQILGQKVEFLVSFYNNEISEKSEIFDDQFSVERPDGSNFTLKIRSTKLEDSAMYFCASSDGQGAGIQYFGAGTRLSVL.

V gene TRBV5-1 combines with J gene TRBJ2-2; 15 bases align to TRBD2. Germline CDR1 reads SGHRS; CDR2 reads YFSETQ. The ends lost 8 bases at V and 0 bases at J; junction bases unmatched: 5. The CDR3 is 17 amino acids. Here the CDR3 DNA reads TGCGCCAGTTCGGGACTAGCGGGGGGATCGAACACCGGGGAGCTGTTTTTT. Translating it yields CASSGLAGGSNTGELFF. Full variable domain (outside the CDR3, taken from reference TRBV5-1 and TRBJ2-2): KAGVTQTPRYLIKTRGQQVTLSCSPISGHRSVSWYQQTPGQGLQFLFEYFSETQRNKGNFPGRFSGRQFSNSRSEMNVSTLELGDSALYLCASSGLAGGSNTGELFFGEGSRLTVL.